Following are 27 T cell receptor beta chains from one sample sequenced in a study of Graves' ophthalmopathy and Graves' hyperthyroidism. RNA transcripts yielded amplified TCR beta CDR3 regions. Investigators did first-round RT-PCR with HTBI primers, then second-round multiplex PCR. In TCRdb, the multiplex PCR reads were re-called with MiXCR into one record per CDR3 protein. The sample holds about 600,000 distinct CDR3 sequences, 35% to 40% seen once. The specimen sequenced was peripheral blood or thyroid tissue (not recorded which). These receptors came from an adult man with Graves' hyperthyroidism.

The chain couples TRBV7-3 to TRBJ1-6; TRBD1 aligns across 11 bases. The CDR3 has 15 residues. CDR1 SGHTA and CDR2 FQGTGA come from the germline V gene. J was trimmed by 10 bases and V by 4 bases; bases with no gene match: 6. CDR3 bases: TGTGCCAGCAGCTATGGACAGGGGGCTCGGTCACCCCTCCACTTT. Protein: CASSYGQGARSPLHF.

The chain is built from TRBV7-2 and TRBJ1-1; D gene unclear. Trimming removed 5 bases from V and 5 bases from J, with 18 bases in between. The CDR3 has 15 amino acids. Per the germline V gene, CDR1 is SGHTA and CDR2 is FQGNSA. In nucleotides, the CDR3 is TGTGCCAGCAGCCAACACCGGTCGGGGAAAACTGAAGCTTTCTTT. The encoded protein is CASSQHRSGKTEAFF.

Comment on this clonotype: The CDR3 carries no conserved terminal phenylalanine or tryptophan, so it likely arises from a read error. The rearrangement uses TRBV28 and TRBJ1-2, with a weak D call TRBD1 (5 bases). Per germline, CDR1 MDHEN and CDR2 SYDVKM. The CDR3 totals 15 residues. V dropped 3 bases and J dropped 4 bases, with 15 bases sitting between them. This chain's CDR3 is CASSFPDDSLYGYTL. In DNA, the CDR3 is TGTGCCAGCAGTTTCCCCGATGACAGCCTCTATGGCTACACCCTC.

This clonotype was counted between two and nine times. The CDR3 sequence is CASEAGATDTQYF. Here the CDR3 DNA reads TGTGCCAGTGAAGCGGGGGCCACAGATACGCAGTATTTT. The chain employs TRBV25-1 and TRBJ2-3, with 8 nucleotides matching TRBD2. V shed 9 bases and J 2 bases; nucleotides not matched to a gene: 4. The CDR3 consists of 13 residues. Germline V gene lookup returns CDR1 MGHDK and CDR2 SYGVNS.

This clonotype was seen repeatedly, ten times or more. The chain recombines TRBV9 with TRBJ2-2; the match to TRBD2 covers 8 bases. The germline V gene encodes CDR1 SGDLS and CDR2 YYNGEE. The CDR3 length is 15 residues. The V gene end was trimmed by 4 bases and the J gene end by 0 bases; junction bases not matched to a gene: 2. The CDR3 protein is CASSFSGANTGELFF. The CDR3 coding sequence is TGTGCCAGCAGCTTTAGCGGGGCGAACACCGGGGAGCTGTTTTTT.

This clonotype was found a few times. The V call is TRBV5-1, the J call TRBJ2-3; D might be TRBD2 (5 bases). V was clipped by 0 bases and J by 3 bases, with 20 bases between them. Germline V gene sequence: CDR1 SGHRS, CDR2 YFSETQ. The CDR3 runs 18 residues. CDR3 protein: CASSLDYVGSVITDTQYF. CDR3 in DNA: TGCGCCAGCAGCTTGGATTACGTGGGTAGCGTTATAACAGATACGCAGTATTTT.

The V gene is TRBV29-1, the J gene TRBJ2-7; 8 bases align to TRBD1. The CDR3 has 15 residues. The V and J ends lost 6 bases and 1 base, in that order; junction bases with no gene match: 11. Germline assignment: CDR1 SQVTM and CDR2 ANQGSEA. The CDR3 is CSVKIRGTGSYEQYF. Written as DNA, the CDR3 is TGCAGCGTAAAAATACGGGGGACAGGTTCCTACGAGCAGTACTTC.

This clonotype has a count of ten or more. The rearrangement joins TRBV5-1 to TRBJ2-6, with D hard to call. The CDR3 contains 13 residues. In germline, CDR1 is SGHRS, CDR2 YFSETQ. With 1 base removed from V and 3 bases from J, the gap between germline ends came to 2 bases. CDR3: CASSLRGANVLTF. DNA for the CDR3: TGCGCCAGCAGCTTGCGTGGGGCCAACGTCCTGACTTTC.

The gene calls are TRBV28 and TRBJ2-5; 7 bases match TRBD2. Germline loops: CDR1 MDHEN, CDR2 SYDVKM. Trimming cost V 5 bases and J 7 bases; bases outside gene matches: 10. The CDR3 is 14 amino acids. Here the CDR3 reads CASSPAGLDGTQYF. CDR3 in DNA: TGTGCCAGCAGTCCAGCCGGACTAGACGGGACCCAGTACTTC.

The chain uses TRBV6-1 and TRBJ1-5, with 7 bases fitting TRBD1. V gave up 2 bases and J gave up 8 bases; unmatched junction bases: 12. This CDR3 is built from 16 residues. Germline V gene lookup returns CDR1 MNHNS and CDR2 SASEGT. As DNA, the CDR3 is TGTGCCAGCAGTGAATGGGGCAGGGGGGGATCAAAGCCCCAGCATTTT. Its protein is CASSEWGRGGSKPQHF.

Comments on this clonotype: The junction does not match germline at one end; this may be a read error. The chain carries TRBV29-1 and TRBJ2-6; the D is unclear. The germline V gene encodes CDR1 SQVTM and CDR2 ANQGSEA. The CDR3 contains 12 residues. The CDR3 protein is CSVDRRGNTEAF. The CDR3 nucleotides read TGCAGCGTTGATCGGCGTGGGAACACTGAAGCTTTC.

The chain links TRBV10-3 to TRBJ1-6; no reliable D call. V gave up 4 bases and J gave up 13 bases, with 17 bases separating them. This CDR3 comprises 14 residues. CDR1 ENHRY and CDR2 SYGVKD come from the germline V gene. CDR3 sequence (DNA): TGTGCCATCAGTGGGGAGCGGACGGATCAGCCCCTCCACTTT. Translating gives CAISGERTDQPLHF.

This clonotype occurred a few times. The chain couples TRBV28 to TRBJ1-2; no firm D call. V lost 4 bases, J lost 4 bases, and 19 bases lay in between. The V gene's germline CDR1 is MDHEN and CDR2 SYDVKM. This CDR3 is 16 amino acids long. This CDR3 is CASSSPRTVGLYGYTF. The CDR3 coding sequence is TGTGCCAGCAGTTCCCCGAGAACAGTAGGGCTCTATGGCTACACCTTC.

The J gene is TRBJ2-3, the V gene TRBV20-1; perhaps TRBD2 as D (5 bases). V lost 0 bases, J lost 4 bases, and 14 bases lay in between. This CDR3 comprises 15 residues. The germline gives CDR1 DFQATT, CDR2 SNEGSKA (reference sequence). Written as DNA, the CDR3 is TGCAGTGCTAGAGACGGCCCCCCGCGGGCAGATACGCAGTATTTT. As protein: CSARDGPPRADTQYF.

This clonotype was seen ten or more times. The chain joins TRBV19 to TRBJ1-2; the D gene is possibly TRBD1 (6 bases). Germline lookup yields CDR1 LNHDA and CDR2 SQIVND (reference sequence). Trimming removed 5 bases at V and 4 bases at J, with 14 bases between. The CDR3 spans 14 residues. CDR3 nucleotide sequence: TGTGCCAGTAGTTTGGACAGACTCGTCTATGGCTACACCTTC. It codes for CASSLDRLVYGYTF. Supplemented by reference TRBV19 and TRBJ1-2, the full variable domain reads DGGITQSPKYLFRKEGQNVTLSCEQNLNHDAMYWYRQDPGQGLRLIYYSQIVNDFQKGDIAEGYSVSREKKESFPLTVTSAQKNPTAFYLCASSLDRLVYGYTFGSGTRLTVV.

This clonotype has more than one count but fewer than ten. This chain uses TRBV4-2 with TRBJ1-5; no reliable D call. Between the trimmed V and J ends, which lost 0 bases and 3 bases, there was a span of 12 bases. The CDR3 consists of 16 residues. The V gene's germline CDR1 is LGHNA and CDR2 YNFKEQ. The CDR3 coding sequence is TGTGCCAGCAGCCAAGAGGTCCCGGGTTACAATCAGCCCCAGCATTTT. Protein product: CASSQEVPGYNQPQHF.

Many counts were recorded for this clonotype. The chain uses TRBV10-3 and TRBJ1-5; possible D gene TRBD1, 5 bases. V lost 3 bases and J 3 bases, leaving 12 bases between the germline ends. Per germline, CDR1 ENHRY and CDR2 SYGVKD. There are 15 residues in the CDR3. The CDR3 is CAISDGGRVNQPQHF. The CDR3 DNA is TGTGCCATCAGTGATGGGGGTAGGGTCAATCAGCCCCAGCATTTT.

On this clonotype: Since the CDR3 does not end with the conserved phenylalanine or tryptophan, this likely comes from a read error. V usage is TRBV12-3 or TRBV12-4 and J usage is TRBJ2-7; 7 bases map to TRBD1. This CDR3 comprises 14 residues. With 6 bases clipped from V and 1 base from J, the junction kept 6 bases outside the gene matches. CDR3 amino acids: CASSRTGYSYEQYL. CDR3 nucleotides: TGTGCCAGCAGCCGGACAGGTTATTCCTACGAGCAGTACCTC.

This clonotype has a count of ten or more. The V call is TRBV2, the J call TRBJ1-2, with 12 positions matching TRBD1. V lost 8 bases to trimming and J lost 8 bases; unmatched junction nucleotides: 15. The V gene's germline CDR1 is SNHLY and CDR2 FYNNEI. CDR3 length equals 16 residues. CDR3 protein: CASATTPGTGGYGYTF. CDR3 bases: TGTGCCAGCGCGACGACCCCCGGGACAGGGGGCTACGGCTACACCTTC.

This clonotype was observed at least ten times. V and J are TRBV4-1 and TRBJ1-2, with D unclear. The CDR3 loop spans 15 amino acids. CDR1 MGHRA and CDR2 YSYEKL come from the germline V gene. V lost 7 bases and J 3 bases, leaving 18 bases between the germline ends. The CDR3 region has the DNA TGCGCCAGCAACAACGCCCCCCAGAAGGACTATGGCTACACCTTC. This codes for CASNNAPQKDYGYTF.

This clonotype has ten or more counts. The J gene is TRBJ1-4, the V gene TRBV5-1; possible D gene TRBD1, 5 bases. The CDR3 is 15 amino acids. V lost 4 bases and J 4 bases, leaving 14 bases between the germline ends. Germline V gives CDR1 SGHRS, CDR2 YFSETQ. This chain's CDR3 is CASSKDMPVNEKLFF. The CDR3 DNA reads TGCGCCAGCAGCAAGGACATGCCTGTTAATGAAAAACTGTTTTTT.

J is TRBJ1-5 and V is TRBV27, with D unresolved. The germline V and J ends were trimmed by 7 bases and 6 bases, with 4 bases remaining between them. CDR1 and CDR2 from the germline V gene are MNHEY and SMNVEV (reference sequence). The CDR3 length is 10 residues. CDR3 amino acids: CASTVQPQHF. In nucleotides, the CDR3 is TGTGCCAGCACCGTTCAGCCCCAGCATTTT.

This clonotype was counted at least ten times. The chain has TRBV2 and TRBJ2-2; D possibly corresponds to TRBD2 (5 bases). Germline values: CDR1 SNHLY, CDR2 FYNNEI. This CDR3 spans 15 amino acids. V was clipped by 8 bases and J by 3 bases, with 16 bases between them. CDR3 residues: CASRGRYGDTGELFF. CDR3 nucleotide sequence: TGTGCCAGCCGAGGGCGGTACGGGGACACCGGGGAGCTGTTTTTT. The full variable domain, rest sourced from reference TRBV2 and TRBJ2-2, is EPEVTQTPSHQVTQMGQEVILRCVPISNHLYFYWYRQILGQKVEFLVSFYNNEISEKSEIFDDQFSVERPDGSNFTLKIRSTKLEDSAMYFCASRGRYGDTGELFFGEGSRLTVL.

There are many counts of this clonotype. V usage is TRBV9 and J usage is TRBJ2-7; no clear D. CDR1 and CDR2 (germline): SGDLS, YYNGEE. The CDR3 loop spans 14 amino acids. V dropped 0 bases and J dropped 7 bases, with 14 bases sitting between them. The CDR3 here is CASSVEASLGEQYF. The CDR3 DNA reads TGTGCCAGCAGCGTAGAGGCCTCGCTCGGGGAGCAGTACTTC.

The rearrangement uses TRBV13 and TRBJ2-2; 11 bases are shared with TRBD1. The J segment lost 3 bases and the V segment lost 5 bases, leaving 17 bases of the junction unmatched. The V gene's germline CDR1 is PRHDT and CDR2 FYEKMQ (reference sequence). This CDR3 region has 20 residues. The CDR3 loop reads CASSLRTGGPIYGYTGELFF. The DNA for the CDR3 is TGTGCCAGCAGCCTCAGGACAGGGGGCCCTATCTATGGCTACACCGGGGAGCTGTTTTTT. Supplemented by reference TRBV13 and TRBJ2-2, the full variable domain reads AAGVIQSPRHLIKEKRETATLKCYPIPRHDTVYWYQQGPGQDPQFLISFYEKMQSDKGSIPDRFSAQQFSDYHSELNMSSLELGDSALYFCASSLRTGGPIYGYTGELFFGEGSRLTVL.

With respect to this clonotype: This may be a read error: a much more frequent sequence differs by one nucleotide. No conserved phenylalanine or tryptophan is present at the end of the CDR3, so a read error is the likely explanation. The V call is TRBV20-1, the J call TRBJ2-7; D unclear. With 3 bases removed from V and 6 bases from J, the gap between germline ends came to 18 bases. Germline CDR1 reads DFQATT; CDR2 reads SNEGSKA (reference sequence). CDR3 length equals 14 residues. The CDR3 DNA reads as TGCAGTGCTAGTAGGTCGCGAGGTGGAGTCGAGCAGTACCTC. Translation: CSASRSRGGVEQYL.

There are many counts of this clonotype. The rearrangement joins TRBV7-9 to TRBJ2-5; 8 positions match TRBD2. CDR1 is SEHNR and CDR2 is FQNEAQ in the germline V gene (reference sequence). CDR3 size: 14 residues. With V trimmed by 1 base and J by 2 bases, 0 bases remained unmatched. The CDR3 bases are TGTGCCAGCAGCTTAGGACTAGCGCAAGAGACCCAGTACTTC. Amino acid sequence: CASSLGLAQETQYF. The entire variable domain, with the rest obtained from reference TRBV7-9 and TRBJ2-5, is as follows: DTGVSQNPRHKITKRGQNVTFRCDPISEHNRLYWYRQTLGQGPEFLTYFQNEAQLEKSRLLSDRFSAERPKGSFSTLEIQRTEQGDSAMYLCASSLGLAQETQYFGPGTRLLVL.